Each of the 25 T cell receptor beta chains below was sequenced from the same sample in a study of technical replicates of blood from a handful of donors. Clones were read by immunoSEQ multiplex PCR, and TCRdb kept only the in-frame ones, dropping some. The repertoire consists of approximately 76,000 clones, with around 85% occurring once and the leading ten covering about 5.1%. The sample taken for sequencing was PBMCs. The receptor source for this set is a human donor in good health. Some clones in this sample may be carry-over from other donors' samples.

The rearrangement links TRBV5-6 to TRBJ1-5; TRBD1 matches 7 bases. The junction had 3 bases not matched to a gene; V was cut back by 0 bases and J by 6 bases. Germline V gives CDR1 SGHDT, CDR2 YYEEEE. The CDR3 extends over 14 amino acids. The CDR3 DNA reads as TGTGCCAGCAGCTTGGGTCACAGGGGTCAGCCCCAGCATTTT. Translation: CASSLGHRGQPQHF.

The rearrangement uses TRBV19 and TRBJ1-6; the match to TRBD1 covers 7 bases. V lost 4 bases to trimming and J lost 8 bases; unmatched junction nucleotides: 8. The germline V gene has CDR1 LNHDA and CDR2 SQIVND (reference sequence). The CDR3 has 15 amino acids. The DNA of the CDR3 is TGTGCCAGTAGTACCCGGGACAGTTCCGATTCACCCCTCCACTTT. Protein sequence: CASSTRDSSDSPLHF.

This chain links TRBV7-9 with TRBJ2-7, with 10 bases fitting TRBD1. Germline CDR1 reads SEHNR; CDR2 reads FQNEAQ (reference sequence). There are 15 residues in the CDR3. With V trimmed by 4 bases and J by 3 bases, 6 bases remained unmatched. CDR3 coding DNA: TGTGCCAGCAGCTCCCGGGACAGGGGTGACTACGAGCAGTACTTC. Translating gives CASSSRDRGDYEQYF.

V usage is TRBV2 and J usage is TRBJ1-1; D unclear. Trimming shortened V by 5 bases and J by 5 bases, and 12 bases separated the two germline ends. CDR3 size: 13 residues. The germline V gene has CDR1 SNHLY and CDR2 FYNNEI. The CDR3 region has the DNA TGTGCCAGCAGTCAAAGGGAGAGGACTGAAGCTTTCTTT. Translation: CASSQRERTEAFF.

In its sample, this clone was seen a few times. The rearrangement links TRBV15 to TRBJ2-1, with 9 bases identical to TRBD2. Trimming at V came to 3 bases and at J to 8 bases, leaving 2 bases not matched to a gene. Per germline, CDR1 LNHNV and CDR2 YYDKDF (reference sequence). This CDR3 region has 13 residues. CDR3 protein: CATSRRGGYEQFF. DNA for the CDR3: TGTGCCACCAGCAGGCGGGGGGGGTATGAGCAGTTCTTC. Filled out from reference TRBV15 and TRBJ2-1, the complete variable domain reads DAMVIQNPRYQVTQFGKPVTLSCSQTLNHNVMYWYQQKSSQAPKLLFHYYDKDFNNEADTPDNFQSRRPNTSFCFLDIRSPGLGDTAMYLCATSRRGGYEQFFGPGTRLTVL.

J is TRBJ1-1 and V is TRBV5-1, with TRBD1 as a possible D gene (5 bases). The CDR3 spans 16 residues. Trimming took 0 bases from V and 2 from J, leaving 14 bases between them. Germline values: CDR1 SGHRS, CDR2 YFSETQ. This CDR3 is CASSLAGGAGNTEAFF. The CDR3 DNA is TGCGCCAGCAGCTTGGCCGGAGGGGCGGGAAACACTGAAGCTTTCTTT.

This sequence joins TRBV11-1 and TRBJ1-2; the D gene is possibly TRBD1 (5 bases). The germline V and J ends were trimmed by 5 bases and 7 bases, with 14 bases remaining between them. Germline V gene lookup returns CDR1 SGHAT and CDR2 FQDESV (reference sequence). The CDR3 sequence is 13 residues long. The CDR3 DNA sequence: TGTGCCAGCAGCCGATCGGGGGGTCCTGGCTACACCTTC. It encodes CASSRSGGPGYTF.

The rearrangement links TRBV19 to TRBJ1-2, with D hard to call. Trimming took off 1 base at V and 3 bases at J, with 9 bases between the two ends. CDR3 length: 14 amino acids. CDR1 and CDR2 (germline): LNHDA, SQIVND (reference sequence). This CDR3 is CASSIARQDYGYTF. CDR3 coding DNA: TGTGCCAGTAGTATAGCGAGACAAGACTATGGCTACACCTTC.

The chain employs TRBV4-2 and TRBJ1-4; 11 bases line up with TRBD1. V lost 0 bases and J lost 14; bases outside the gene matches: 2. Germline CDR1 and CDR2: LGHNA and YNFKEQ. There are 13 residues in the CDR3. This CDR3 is CASSQDGDRGLFF. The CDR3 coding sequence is TGTGCCAGCAGCCAAGATGGGGACAGGGGGCTGTTTTTT.

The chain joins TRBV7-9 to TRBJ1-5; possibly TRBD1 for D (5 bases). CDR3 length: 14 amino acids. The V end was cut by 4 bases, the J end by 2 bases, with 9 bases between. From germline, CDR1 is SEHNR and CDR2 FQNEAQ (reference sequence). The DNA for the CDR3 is TGTGCCAGCAGCTCGGGGGGACGCAATCAGCCCCAGCATTTT. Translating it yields CASSSGGRNQPQHF.

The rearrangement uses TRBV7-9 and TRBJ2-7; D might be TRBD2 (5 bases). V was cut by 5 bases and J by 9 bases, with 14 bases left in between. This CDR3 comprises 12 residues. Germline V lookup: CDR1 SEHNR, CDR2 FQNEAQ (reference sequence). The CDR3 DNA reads TGTGCCAGCAGCCAGGACTCTTTTGGGCAGTACTTC. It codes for CASSQDSFGQYF.

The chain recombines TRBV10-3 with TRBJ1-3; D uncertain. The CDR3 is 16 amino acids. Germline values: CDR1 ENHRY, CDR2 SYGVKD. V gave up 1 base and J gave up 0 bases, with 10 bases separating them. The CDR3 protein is CAISEYINYSGNTIYF. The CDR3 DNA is TGTGCCATCAGTGAGTACATAAACTACTCTGGAAACACCATATATTTT.

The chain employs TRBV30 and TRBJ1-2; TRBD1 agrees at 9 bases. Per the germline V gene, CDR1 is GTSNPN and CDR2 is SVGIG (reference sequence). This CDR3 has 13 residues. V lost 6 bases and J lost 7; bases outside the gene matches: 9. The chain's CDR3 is CACTGGAAIGYTF. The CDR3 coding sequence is TGTGCCTGCACAGGGGGCGCTGCTATTGGCTACACCTTC.

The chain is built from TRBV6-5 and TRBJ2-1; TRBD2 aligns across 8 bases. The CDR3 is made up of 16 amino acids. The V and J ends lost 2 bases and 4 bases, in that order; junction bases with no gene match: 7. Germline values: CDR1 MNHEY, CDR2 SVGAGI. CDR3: CASSYLGGGQYNEQFF. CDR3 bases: TGTGCCAGCAGTTACCTCGGCGGGGGGCAGTACAATGAGCAGTTCTTC.

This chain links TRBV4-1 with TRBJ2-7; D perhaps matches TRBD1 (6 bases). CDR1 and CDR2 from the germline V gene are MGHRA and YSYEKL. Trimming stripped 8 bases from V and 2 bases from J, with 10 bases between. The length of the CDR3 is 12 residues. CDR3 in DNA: TGCGCCAGCGGGCGGACAGCCTACGAGCAGTACTTC. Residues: CASGRTAYEQYF.

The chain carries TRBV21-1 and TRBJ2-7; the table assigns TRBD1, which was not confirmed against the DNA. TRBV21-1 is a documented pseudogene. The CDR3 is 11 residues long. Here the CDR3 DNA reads TGTCGAGGCAGGGGGCAGTGGGAGCAGTACTTC. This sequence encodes CRGRGQWEQYF.

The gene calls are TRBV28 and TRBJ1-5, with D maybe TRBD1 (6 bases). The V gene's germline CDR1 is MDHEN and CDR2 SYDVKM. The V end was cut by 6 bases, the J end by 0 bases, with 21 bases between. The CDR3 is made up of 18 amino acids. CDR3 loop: CASSSWDMGLNSNQPQHF. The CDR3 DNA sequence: TGTGCCAGCAGCAGCTGGGACATGGGCTTGAATAGCAATCAGCCCCAGCATTTT.

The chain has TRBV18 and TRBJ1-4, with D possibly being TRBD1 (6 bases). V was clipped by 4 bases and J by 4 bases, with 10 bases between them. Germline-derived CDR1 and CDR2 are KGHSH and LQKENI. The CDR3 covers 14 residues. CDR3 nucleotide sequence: TGTGCCAGCTCACGTGGCAGGGGTAATGAAAAACTGTTTTTT. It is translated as CASSRGRGNEKLFF.

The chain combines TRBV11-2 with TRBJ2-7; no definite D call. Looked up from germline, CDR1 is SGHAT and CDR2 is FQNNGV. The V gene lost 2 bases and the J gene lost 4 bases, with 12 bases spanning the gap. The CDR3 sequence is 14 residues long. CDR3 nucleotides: TGTGCCAGCAGCTTATGGAGTGGCCAGTACGAGCAGTACTTC. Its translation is CASSLWSGQYEQYF.

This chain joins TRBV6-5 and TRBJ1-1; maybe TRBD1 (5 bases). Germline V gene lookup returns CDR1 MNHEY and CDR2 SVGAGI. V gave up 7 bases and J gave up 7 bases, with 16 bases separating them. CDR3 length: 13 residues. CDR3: CASNPRGKSEAFF. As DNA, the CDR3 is TGTGCCAGCAACCCCCGGGGGAAAAGTGAAGCTTTCTTT.

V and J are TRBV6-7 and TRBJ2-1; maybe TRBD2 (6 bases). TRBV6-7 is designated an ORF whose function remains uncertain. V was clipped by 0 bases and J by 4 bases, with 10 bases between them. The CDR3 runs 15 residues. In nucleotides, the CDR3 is TGTGCCAGCAGTTACTCGGGGACTCCGTACAATGAGCAGTTCTTC. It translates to CASSYSGTPYNEQFF.

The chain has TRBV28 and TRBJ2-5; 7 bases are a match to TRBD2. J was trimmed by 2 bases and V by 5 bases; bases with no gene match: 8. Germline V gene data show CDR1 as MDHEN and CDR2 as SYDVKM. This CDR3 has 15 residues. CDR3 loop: CASSQIAGAQETQYF. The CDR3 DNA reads TGTGCCAGCAGTCAAATAGCGGGTGCTCAAGAGACCCAGTACTTC.

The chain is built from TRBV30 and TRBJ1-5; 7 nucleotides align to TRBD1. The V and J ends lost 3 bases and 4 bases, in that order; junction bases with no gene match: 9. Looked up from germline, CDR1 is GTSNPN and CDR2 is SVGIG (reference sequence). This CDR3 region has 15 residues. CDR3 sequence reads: CAWRALTGANQPQHF. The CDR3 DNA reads TGTGCCTGGAGGGCCCTTACAGGGGCGAATCAGCCCCAGCATTTT.

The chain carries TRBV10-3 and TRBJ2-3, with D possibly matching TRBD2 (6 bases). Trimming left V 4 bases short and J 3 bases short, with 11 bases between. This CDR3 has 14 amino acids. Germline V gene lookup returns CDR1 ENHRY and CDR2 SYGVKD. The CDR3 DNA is TGTGCCATCAGTGCCGGGAGAGAAACAGATACGCAGTATTTT. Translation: CAISAGRETDTQYF.

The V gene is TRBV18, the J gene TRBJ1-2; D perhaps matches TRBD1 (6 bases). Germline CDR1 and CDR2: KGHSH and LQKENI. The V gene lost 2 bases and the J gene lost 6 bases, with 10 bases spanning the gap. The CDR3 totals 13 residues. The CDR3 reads CASSPGQSDGYTF. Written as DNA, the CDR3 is TGTGCCAGCTCACCAGGACAGTCGGATGGCTACACCTTC.